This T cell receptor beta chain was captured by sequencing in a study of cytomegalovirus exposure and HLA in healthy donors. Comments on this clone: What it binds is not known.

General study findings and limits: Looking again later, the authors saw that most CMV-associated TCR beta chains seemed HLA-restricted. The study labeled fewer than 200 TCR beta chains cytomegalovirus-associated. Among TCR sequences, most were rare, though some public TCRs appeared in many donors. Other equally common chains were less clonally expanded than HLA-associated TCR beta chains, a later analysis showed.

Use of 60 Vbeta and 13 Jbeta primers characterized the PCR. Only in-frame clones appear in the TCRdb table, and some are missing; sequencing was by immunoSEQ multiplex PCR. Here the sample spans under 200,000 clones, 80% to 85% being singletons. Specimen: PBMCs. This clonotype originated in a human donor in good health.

Here the CDR3 reads CASSLTGHVGEQYF. The DNA of the CDR3 is TGCGCCAGCAGCTTAACGGGACACGTCGGCGAGCAGTACTTC. The chain uses TRBV5-1 and TRBJ2-7, with a weak D call TRBD1 (6 bases). Germline CDR1 SGHRS, CDR2 YFSETQ. The V end was cut by 2 bases, the J end by 6 bases, with 15 bases between. The CDR3 is 14 amino acids. Looking up the rest from reference TRBV5-1 and TRBJ2-7 gives the full variable domain: KAGVTQTPRYLIKTRGQQVTLSCSPISGHRSVSWYQQTPGQGLQFLFEYFSETQRNKGNFPGRFSGRQFSNSRSEMNVSTLELGDSALYLCASSLTGHVGEQYFGPGTRLTVT.